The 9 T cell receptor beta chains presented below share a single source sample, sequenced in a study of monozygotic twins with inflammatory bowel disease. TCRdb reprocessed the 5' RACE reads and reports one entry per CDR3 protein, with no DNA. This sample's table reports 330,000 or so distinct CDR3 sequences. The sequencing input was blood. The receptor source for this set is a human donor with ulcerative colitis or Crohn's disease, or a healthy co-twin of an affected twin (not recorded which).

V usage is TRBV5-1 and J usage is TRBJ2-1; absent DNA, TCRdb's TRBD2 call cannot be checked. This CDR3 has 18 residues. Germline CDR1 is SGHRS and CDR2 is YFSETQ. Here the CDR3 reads CASSLETSGSYPYNEQFF.

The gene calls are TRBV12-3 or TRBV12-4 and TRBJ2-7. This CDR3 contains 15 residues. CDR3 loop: CASSRSGRWDYEQYF.

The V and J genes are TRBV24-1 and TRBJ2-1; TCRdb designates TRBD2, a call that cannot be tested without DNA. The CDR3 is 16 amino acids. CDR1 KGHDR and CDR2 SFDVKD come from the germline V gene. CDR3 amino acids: CATSDSGLAAYNEQFF.

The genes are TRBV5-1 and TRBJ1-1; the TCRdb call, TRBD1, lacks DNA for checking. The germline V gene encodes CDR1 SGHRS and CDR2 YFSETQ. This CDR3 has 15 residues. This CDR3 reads CASSLAVGQGFEAFF.

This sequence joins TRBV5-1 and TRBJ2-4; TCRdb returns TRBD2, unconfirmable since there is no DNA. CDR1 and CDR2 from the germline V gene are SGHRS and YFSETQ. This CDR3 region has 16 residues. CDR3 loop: CASSLAAGEAKNIQYF. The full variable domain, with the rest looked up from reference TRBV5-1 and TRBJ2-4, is KAGVTQTPRYLIKTRGQQVTLSCSPISGHRSVSWYQQTPGQGLQFLFEYFSETQRNKGNFPGRFSGRQFSNSRSEMNVSTLELGDSALYLCASSLAAGEAKNIQYFGAGTRLSVL.

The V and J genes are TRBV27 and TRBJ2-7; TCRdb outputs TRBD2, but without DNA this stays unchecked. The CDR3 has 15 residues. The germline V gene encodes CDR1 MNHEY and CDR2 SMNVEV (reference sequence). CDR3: CASSLGTQTTYEQYF.

CDR3 amino acids: CASSLRREGLGGELFF. The V gene is TRBV5-4, the J gene TRBJ2-2; with no DNA, the TCRdb D assignment of TRBD2 cannot be verified. Germline CDR1 is SGHNT and CDR2 is YYREEE (reference sequence). This CDR3 has 16 residues.

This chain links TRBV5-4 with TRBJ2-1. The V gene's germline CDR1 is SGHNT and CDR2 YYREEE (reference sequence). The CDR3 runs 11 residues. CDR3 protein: CASSFYGEQFF.

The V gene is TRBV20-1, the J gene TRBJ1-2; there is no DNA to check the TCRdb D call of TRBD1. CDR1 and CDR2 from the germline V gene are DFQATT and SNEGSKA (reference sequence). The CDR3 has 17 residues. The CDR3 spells CSARVALWVRGIRGYTF.